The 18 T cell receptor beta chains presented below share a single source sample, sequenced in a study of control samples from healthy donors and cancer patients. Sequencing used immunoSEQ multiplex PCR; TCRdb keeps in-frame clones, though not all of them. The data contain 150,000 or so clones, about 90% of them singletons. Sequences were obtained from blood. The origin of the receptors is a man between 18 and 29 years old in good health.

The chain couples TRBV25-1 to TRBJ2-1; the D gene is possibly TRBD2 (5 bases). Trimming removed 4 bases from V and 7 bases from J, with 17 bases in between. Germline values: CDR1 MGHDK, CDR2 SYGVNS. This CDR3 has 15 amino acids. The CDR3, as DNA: TGTGCCAGCAGTGTATGGACTGAGATTGGGAATGAGCAGTTCTTC. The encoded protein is CASSVWTEIGNEQFF.

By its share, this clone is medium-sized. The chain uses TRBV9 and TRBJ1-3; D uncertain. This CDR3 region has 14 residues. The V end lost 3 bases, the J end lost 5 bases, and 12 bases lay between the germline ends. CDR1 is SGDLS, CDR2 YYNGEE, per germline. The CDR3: CASSEGRTRNTIYF. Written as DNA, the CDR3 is TGTGCCAGCAGCGAGGGCAGGACCCGAAACACCATATATTTT.

CDR3 DNA: TGTGCCAGCAGCGGCCCCGGACACCAAAGACAAGAGACCCAGTACTTC. Amino acids: CASSGPGHQRQETQYF. The chain joins TRBV6-8 to TRBJ2-5; D may be TRBD1 (5 bases). With 6 bases removed from V and 2 bases from J, the gap between germline ends came to 19 bases. CDR1 MNHGY and CDR2 SAAAGT come from the germline V gene. CDR3 length equals 16 residues.

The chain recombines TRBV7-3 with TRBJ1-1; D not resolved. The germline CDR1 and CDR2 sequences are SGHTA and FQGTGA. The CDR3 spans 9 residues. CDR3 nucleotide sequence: TGTCGGATGAACACTGAAGCTTTCTTT. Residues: CRMNTEAFF.

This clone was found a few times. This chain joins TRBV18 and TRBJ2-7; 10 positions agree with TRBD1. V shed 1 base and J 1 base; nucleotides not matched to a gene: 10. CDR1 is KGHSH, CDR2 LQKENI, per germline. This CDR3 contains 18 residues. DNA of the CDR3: TGTGCCAGCTCACCACGAGGGACAGGGGCCGCCCGATCCTACGAGCAGTACTTC. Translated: CASSPRGTGAARSYEQYF.

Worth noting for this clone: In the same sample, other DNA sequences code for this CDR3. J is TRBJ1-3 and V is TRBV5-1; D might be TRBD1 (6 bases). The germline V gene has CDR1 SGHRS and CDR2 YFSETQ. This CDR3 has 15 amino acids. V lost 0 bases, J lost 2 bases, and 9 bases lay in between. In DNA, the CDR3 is TGCGCCAGCAGCTTGGTTGCAGGGGCTGGAAACACCATATATTTT. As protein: CASSLVAGAGNTIYF. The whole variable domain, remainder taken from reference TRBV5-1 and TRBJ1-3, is KAGVTQTPRYLIKTRGQQVTLSCSPISGHRSVSWYQQTPGQGLQFLFEYFSETQRNKGNFPGRFSGRQFSNSRSEMNVSTLELGDSALYLCASSLVAGAGNTIYFGEGSWLTVV.

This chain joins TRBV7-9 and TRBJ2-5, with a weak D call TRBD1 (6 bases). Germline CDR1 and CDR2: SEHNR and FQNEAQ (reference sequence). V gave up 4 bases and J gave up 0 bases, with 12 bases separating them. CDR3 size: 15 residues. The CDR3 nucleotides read TGTGCCAGCAGCTCGTGGACAGCTAACCAAGAGACCCAGTACTTC. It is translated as CASSSWTANQETQYF. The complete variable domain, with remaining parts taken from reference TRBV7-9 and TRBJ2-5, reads DTGVSQNPRHKITKRGQNVTFRCDPISEHNRLYWYRQTLGQGPEFLTYFQNEAQLEKSRLLSDRFSAERPKGSFSTLEIQRTEQGDSAMYLCASSSWTANQETQYFGPGTRLLVL.

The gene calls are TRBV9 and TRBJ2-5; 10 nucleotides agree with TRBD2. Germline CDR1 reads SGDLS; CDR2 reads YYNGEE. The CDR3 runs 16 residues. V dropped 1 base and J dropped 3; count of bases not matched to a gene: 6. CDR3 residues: CASSVIAGGGEETQYF. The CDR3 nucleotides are TGTGCCAGCAGCGTAATAGCGGGGGGCGGTGAAGAGACCCAGTACTTC.

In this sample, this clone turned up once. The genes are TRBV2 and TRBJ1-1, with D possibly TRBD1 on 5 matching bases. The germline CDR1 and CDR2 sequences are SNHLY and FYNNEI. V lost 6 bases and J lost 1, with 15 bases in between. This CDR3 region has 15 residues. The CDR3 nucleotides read TGTGCCAGCAGGAGCCAGGGACTTTCGAACACTGAAGCTTTCTTT. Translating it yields CASRSQGLSNTEAFF.

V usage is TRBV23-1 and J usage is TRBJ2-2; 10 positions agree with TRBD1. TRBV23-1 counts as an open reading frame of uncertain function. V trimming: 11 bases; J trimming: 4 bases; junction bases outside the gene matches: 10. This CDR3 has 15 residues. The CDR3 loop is CAPTPGTGVTGELFF. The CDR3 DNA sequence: TGCGCCCCAACTCCCGGGACAGGGGTCACCGGGGAGCTGTTTTTT.

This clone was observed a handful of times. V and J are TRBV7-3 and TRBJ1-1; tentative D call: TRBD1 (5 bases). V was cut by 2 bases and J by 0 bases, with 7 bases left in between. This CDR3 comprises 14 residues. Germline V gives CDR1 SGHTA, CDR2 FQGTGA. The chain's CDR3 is CASSLGGMNTEAFF. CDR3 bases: TGTGCCAGCAGCTTAGGGGGTATGAACACTGAAGCTTTCTTT.

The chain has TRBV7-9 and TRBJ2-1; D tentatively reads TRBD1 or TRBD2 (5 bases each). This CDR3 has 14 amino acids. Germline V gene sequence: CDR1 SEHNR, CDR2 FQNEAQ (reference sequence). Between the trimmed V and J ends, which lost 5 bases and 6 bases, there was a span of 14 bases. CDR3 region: CASSGAFGGNEQFF. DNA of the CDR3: TGTGCCAGCAGCGGGGCATTCGGAGGCAATGAGCAGTTCTTC.

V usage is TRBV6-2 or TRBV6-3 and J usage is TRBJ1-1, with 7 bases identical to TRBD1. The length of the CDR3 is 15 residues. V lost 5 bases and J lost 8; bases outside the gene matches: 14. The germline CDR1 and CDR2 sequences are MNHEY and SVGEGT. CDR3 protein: CASSPIGQVGSEAFF. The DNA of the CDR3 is TGTGCCAGCAGTCCAATCGGACAGGTGGGTTCGGAAGCTTTCTTT.

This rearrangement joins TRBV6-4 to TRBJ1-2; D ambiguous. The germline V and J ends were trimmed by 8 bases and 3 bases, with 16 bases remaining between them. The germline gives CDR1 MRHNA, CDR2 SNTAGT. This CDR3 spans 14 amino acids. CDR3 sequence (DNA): TGTGCCAGCGAGCTCCATGGGAACCACTATGGCTACACCTTC. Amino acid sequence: CASELHGNHYGYTF.

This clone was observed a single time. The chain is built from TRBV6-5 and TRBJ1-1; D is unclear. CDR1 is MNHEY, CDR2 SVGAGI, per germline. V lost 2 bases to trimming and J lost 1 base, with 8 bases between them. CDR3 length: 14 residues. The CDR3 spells CASSYGVGNTEAFF. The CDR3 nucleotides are TGTGCCAGCAGTTACGGGGTTGGGAACACTGAAGCTTTCTTT.

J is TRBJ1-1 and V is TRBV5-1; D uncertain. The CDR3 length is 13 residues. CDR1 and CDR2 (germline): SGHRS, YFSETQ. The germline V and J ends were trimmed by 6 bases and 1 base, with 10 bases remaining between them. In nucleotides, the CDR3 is TGCGCCAGCAACCGGGCAGGGAACACTGAAGCTTTCTTT. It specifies CASNRAGNTEAFF. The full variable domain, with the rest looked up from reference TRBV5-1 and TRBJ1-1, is KAGVTQTPRYLIKTRGQQVTLSCSPISGHRSVSWYQQTPGQGLQFLFEYFSETQRNKGNFPGRFSGRQFSNSRSEMNVSTLELGDSALYLCASNRAGNTEAFFGQGTRLTVV.

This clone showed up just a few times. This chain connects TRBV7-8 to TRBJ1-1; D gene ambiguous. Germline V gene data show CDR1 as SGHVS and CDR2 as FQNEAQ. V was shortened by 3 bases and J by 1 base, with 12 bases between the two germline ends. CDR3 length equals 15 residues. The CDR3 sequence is CASSFSTDANTEAFF. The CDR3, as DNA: TGTGCCAGCAGCTTTTCTACAGACGCGAACACTGAAGCTTTCTTT. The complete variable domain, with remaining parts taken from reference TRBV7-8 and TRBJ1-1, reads GAGVSQSPRYKVAKRGQDVALRCDPISGHVSLFWYQQALGQGPEFLTYFQNEAQLDKSGLPSDRFFAERPEGSVSTLKIQRTQQEDSAVYLCASSFSTDANTEAFFGQGTRLTVV.

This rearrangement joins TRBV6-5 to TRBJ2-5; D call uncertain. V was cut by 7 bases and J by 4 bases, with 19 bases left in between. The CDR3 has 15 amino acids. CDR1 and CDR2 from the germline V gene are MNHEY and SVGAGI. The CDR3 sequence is CASTAELTSRETQYF. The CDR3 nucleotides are TGTGCCAGCACAGCAGAGCTCACCAGTCGAGAGACCCAGTACTTC.